This section outlines one T cell receptor (beta chain) sequence together with its context. Per the authors' pipeline: Amplification from reference gene primers served as the basis for estimated nucleated cell counts. TCRdb keeps only in-frame clones here, not all; method: immunoSEQ multiplex PCR. For V, J and clone size, that table is used; D and trimming come from the DNA. This sample has around 43,000 clones, with about nine tenths found just once. V was pared by 3 bases and J by 6 bases, with 12 bases between. Germline values: CDR1 MNHNS, CDR2 SASEGT. CDR3 length: 14 residues. This record belongs to a study of blood T cell repertoires in COVID-19. Study at large: Samples representing acute and convalescent COVID-19 were sourced from the United States, Italy and Spain. Nucleic acid was either cDNA or gDNA, and it came from T cells, B-cell-depleted T cells, or PBMCs.

The chain joins TRBV6-1 to TRBJ2-1, with D uncertain. The sample taken for sequencing was peripheral blood. This TCR was sampled from a man aged 50 to 59 with active COVID-19. CDR3 loop: CASSDGHHGNEQFF. CDR3 DNA sequence: TGTGCCAGCAGTGATGGGCACCACGGCAATGAGCAGTTCTTC.